These 26 T cell receptor beta chains were sequenced from one sample in a study of shared clonotypes between healthy human individuals. Positively selected for CCR7, the CD45RO-negative cells used as naive CD8 cells excluded terminally differentiated effector memory CD45RA+ cells. The method was immunoSEQ multiplex PCR; TCRdb's version includes in-frame clones alone and lacks a portion of them. The profile shows millions of clones, less than 95% of them singletons. Sequenced: naive CD8+ T cells sorted from blood. Receptors were obtained from a man aged 18 to 30 in good health.

V usage is TRBV9 and J usage is TRBJ2-7, with a possible D match to TRBD2 (5 bases). This CDR3 is built from 13 residues. CDR1 and CDR2 from the germline V gene are SGDLS and YYNGEE. The V end was cut by 7 bases, the J end by 5 bases, with 16 bases between. This chain's CDR3 is CASGREAIDEQYF. CDR3 DNA: TGTGCCAGCGGTCGGGAAGCGATCGACGAGCAGTACTTC. Full variable domain (missing parts from reference TRBV9 and TRBJ2-7): DSGVTQTPKHLITATGQRVTLRCSPRSGDLSVYWYQQSLDQGLQFLIQYYNGEERAKGNILERFSAQQFPDLHSELNLSSLELGDSALYFCASGREAIDEQYFGPGTRLTVT.

The V and J genes are TRBV7-2 and TRBJ1-1; D is uncertain. The CDR3 runs to 14 residues. The germline CDR1 and CDR2 sequences are SGHTA and FQGNSA. Trimming pared 2 bases from V and 0 bases from J, leaving 7 bases between. CDR3 coding DNA: TGTGCCAGCAGCTTATATTCCCTGAACACTGAAGCTTTCTTT. It is translated as CASSLYSLNTEAFF.

V usage is TRBV4-1 and J usage is TRBJ1-5, with D perhaps matching TRBD1 (6 bases). The V and J ends lost 1 base and 5 bases respectively, with 15 bases between them. Looked up from germline, CDR1 is MGHRA and CDR2 is YSYEKL. The CDR3 totals 16 residues. As DNA, the CDR3 is TGCGCCAGCAGCCAAGTGGGGGGCCTCGCGTATCAGCCCCAGCATTTT. Its protein product is CASSQVGGLAYQPQHF.

J is TRBJ2-3 and V is TRBV10-1, with D possibly being TRBD1 or TRBD2 (5 bases each). This CDR3 comprises 17 residues. The germline V gene encodes CDR1 WNHNN and CDR2 SYGVQD (reference sequence). Trimming took 3 bases from V and 2 from J, leaving 18 bases between them. This CDR3 is CASSDQGEGHLTDTQYF. In nucleotides, the CDR3 is TGCGCCAGCAGTGACCAGGGCGAGGGCCACCTCACAGATACGCAGTATTTT.

This chain joins TRBV9 and TRBJ2-5; TRBD2 aligns across 12 bases. CDR1 and CDR2 from the germline V gene are SGDLS and YYNGEE. The ends lost 2 bases at V and 5 bases at J; junction bases unmatched: 4. CDR3 length: 15 amino acids. The CDR3, as DNA: TGTGCCAGCAGCGTGTCCGGGACTAGCGGGGAGACCCAGTACTTC. This sequence encodes CASSVSGTSGETQYF.

The chain employs TRBV27 and TRBJ2-5, with D perhaps TRBD1 (6 bases). This CDR3 is 15 amino acids long. V lost 4 bases to trimming and J lost 2 bases, with 14 bases between them. The V gene's germline CDR1 is MNHEY and CDR2 SMNVEV (reference sequence). CDR3: CASSSQGYSQETQYF. The CDR3 region has the DNA TGTGCCAGCAGTTCTCAGGGGTACTCGCAAGAGACCCAGTACTTC.

This chain links TRBV18 with TRBJ2-7; 7 bases are a match to TRBD1. V lost 3 bases, J lost 3 bases, and 8 bases stayed unmatched. Per germline, CDR1 KGHSH and CDR2 LQKENI. This CDR3 has 15 amino acids. CDR3 nucleotides: TGTGCCAGCTCACCCCGACAGGGAGTCCTCTACGAGCAGTACTTC. This codes for CASSPRQGVLYEQYF. The variable domain in full, completed from reference TRBV18 and TRBJ2-7, reads NAGVMQNPRHLVRRRGQEARLRCSPMKGHSHVYWYRQLPEEGLKFMVYLQKENIIDESGMPKERFSAEFPKEGPSILRIQQVVRGDSAAYFCASSPRQGVLYEQYFGPGTRLTVT.

This clone was seen just once. This rearrangement joins TRBV5-1 to TRBJ2-7, with D unresolved. The CDR3 has 15 residues. Trimming left V 0 bases short and J 2 bases short, with 12 bases between. Germline CDR1 reads SGHRS; CDR2 reads YFSETQ. The CDR3 DNA reads as TGCGCCAGCAGCTTGGCGGCAGGTGGCGCCTACGAGCAGTACTTC. Protein: CASSLAAGGAYEQYF.

This clone is a singleton in its sample. This chain links TRBV2 with TRBJ2-7; maybe TRBD2 (5 bases). The CDR3 length is 13 residues. V lost 8 bases and J lost 3, with 14 bases in between. Per germline, CDR1 SNHLY and CDR2 FYNNEI. CDR3 residues: CASSSSLSYEQYF. CDR3 DNA sequence: TGTGCCAGCTCTTCTAGCCTTAGCTACGAGCAGTACTTC. The whole variable domain, filled in from reference TRBV2 and TRBJ2-7, reads EPEVTQTPSHQVTQMGQEVILRCVPISNHLYFYWYRQILGQKVEFLVSFYNNEISEKSEIFDDQFSVERPDGSNFTLKIRSTKLEDSAMYFCASSSSLSYEQYFGPGTRLTVT.

The CDR3 DNA reads as TGTGCCAGCAGCGAAACGACAGGGCGGTACGACAATGAGCAGTTCTTC. This codes for CASSETTGRYDNEQFF. The chain links TRBV11-2 to TRBJ2-1; TRBD1 agrees at 7 bases. Looked up from germline, CDR1 is SGHAT and CDR2 is FQNNGV. The CDR3 is 16 amino acids. V lost 5 bases and J lost 5; bases outside the gene matches: 12.

As to this clone: Different DNA sequences within this sample yield the same CDR3. The chain employs TRBV5-1 and TRBJ2-1; unclear D gene. The CDR3 totals 13 residues. Germline-derived CDR1 and CDR2 are SGHRS and YFSETQ. V was clipped by 0 bases and J by 3 bases, with 4 bases between them. The CDR3 region is CASSLASYNEQFF. CDR3 nucleotide sequence: TGCGCCAGCAGCTTGGCCAGCTACAATGAGCAGTTCTTC.

This clone has just one count. J is TRBJ2-7 and V is TRBV11-2, with D tentatively TRBD1 or TRBD2 (5 bases each). This CDR3 has 16 amino acids. Trimming removed 0 bases from V and 6 bases from J, with 18 bases in between. Germline CDR1 is SGHAT and CDR2 is FQNNGV. CDR3 DNA: TGTGCCAGCAGCTTAGATTTGGGGGAGTCGGTACTCGAGCAGTACTTC. It codes for CASSLDLGESVLEQYF.

The CDR3 bases are TGCAGCGTTGATGTAGGACAGGGGAATTCCTACGAGCAGTACTTC. Translating gives CSVDVGQGNSYEQYF. This chain connects TRBV29-1 to TRBJ2-7; 9 bases line up with TRBD1. This CDR3 region has 15 residues. The trim removed 3 bases at V and 1 base at J, leaving 7 bases unmatched. Germline assignment: CDR1 SQVTM and CDR2 ANQGSEA.

J is TRBJ2-2 and V is TRBV7-3, with 7 bases matching TRBD1. The CDR3 is 15 residues long. Germline-derived CDR1 and CDR2 are SGHTA and FQGTGA. J was trimmed by 4 bases and V by 5 bases; bases with no gene match: 7. CDR3 residues: CASSPSTGRTGELFF. The CDR3 nucleotides read TGTGCCAGCAGCCCGTCGACAGGGCGCACCGGGGAGCTGTTTTTT. Full variable domain (remainder filled in from reference TRBV7-3 and TRBJ2-2): GAGVSQTPSNKVTEKGKYVELRCDPISGHTALYWYRQSLGQGPEFLIYFQGTGAADDSGLPNDRFFAVRPEGSVSTLKIQRTERGDSAVYLCASSPSTGRTGELFFGEGSRLTVL.

Notes on this clone: Other DNA sequences from this sample encode an identical CDR3 as well. This chain connects TRBV7-6 to TRBJ2-7; 9 bases map to TRBD1. CDR3 length equals 14 residues. V lost 5 bases, J lost 1 base, and 3 bases stayed unmatched. Per the germline V gene, CDR1 is SGHVS and CDR2 is FNYEAQ. As DNA, the CDR3 is TGTGCCAGCAGCCCGGGGACAGGGTCCTACGAGCAGTACTTC. This encodes CASSPGTGSYEQYF.

The CDR3 protein is CASKQGLTYNEQFF. As DNA, the CDR3 is TGCGCCAGCAAACAGGGTCTTACCTACAATGAGCAGTTCTTC. V is TRBV4-1 and J is TRBJ2-1, with D perhaps matching TRBD1 (6 bases). Germline V gene sequence: CDR1 MGHRA, CDR2 YSYEKL. The CDR3 has 14 residues. The V and J ends lost 7 bases and 2 bases respectively, with 12 bases between them.

The V and J genes are TRBV27 and TRBJ2-3, with D tentatively TRBD1 or TRBD2 (5 bases each). Deletions cut 8 bases from V and 3 bases from J, with 15 bases between. The length of the CDR3 is 14 residues. From germline, CDR1 is MNHEY and CDR2 SMNVEV (reference sequence). The CDR3 region is CASGRLGVTDTQYF. CDR3 bases: TGTGCCAGCGGACGTTTGGGGGTAACAGATACGCAGTATTTT.

The chain is built from TRBV6-6 and TRBJ2-7; 15 bases fit TRBD2. The CDR3 is 14 residues long. CDR1 and CDR2 from the germline V gene are MNHNY and SVGAGI (reference sequence). The junction had 4 bases not matched to a gene; V was cut back by 6 bases and J by 7 bases. This CDR3 is CASSGLAGGDEQYF. The CDR3 DNA reads TGTGCCAGCAGCGGACTAGCGGGAGGGGATGAGCAGTACTTC.

Points on this clone: Other DNA sequences of this sample code for an identical CDR3. The CDR3 DNA follows: TGTGCCAGCAGCTTAGGCCTCGCAGATACGCAGTATTTT. The encoded protein is CASSLGLADTQYF. This chain connects TRBV13 to TRBJ2-3; D is unresolved. The CDR3 contains 13 residues. Germline V CDR1 and CDR2: PRHDT, FYEKMQ (reference sequence). V lost 0 bases, J lost 4 bases, and 5 bases lay in between.

V usage is TRBV7-3 and J usage is TRBJ2-2; 7 nucleotides line up with TRBD1. The CDR3 length is 13 residues. The J segment lost 7 bases and the V segment lost 7 bases, leaving 6 bases of the junction unmatched. The germline gives CDR1 SGHTA, CDR2 FQGTGA. CDR3 protein: CASTPTGFGELFF. The DNA of the CDR3 is TGTGCCAGCACTCCGACAGGGTTCGGGGAGCTGTTTTTT.

The rearrangement uses TRBV10-1 and TRBJ2-7; 8 bases line up with TRBD2. The junction had 2 bases not matched to a gene; V was cut back by 3 bases and J by 4 bases. CDR3 length: 13 residues. The germline gives CDR1 WNHNN, CDR2 SYGVQD (reference sequence). CDR3 residues: CASSEREGYEQYF. For the CDR3, the DNA is TGCGCCAGCAGTGAACGGGAGGGGTACGAGCAGTACTTC.

The chain links TRBV29-1 to TRBJ2-1; 7 positions match TRBD2. The CDR3 runs to 16 residues. CDR1 is SQVTM and CDR2 is ANQGSEA in the germline V gene. The ends lost 3 bases at V and 2 bases at J; junction bases unmatched: 10. CDR3 in DNA: TGCAGCGTTGAGGGAGGGGCTAGCGGAACCTACAATGAGCAGTTCTTC. Translated, it gives CSVEGGASGTYNEQFF.

The rearrangement uses TRBV5-6 and TRBJ2-1; 9 bases agree with TRBD1. The CDR3 runs to 16 residues. V trimming: 0 bases; J trimming: 4 bases; junction bases outside the gene matches: 5. Germline CDR1 and CDR2: SGHDT and YYEEEE. Here the CDR3 DNA reads TGTGCCAGCAGCTTGGTGCCGGGACAGGGATACAATGAGCAGTTCTTC. Protein sequence: CASSLVPGQGYNEQFF. Based on the CDR3 plus reference TRBV5-6 and TRBJ2-1, the full variable domain is DAGVTQSPTHLIKTRGQQVTLRCSPKSGHDTVSWYQQALGQGPQFIFQYYEEEERQRGNFPDRFSGHQFPNYSSELNVNALLLGDSALYLCASSLVPGQGYNEQFFGPGTRLTVL.

This chain links TRBV7-9 with TRBJ1-5; D is uncertain. Trimming took 4 bases from V and 14 from J, leaving 15 bases between them. The CDR3 loop spans 12 amino acids. Germline V gene lookup returns CDR1 SEHNR and CDR2 FQNEAQ (reference sequence). As DNA, the CDR3 is TGTGCCAGCAGCTCCTCCGGGGAAGTCAAGCATTTT. Protein sequence: CASSSSGEVKHF.

The rearrangement links TRBV15 to TRBJ2-1, with D tentatively TRBD1 (5 bases). This CDR3 region has 15 residues. Trimming took 8 bases from V and 0 from J, leaving 14 bases between them. The germline V gene encodes CDR1 LNHNV and CDR2 YYDKDF (reference sequence). The CDR3 reads CATQFTDSSYNEQFF. The CDR3 DNA follows: TGTGCCACCCAATTTACCGACAGCTCCTACAATGAGCAGTTCTTC.

The J gene is TRBJ2-7, the V gene TRBV9; D tentatively reads TRBD1 or TRBD2 (5 bases each). Germline V gene data show CDR1 as SGDLS and CDR2 as YYNGEE. V dropped 0 bases and J dropped 5 bases, with 18 bases sitting between them. This CDR3 comprises 16 residues. The CDR3 is CASSVDWLGEENEQYF. The CDR3 nucleotides read TGTGCCAGCAGCGTAGATTGGCTGGGGGAAGAAAACGAGCAGTACTTC. Full variable domain (rest looked up from reference TRBV9 and TRBJ2-7): DSGVTQTPKHLITATGQRVTLRCSPRSGDLSVYWYQQSLDQGLQFLIQYYNGEERAKGNILERFSAQQFPDLHSELNLSSLELGDSALYFCASSVDWLGEENEQYFGPGTRLTVT.